The 25 T cell receptor beta chains listed next were all sequenced from one sample in a study of T cell changes during pregnancy in multiple sclerosis. Profiling relied on immunoSEQ multiplex PCR, and the TCRdb table lists in-frame clones only, not all of them. The table shows 45,000 to 60,000 clones, with more than 90% occurring only once. Specimen: CD8+ T cells from peripheral blood mononuclear cells, collected before pregnancy. The receptors here all came from a female donor with multiple sclerosis, enrolled in a pregnancy study.

This clone has more than one count but fewer than ten. The gene calls are TRBV9 and TRBJ1-4; no firm D call. The V and J ends lost 7 bases and 6 bases respectively, with 10 bases between them. The CDR3 totals 12 residues. Germline V CDR1 and CDR2: SGDLS, YYNGEE. In DNA, the CDR3 is TGTGCCAGCTCTTCTGTTGATGAAAAACTGTTTTTT. Its translation: CASSSVDEKLFF.

This chain connects TRBV2 to TRBJ1-1; a possible D gene is TRBD1 (5 bases). V lost 8 bases and J lost 3, with 16 bases in between. Germline CDR1 and CDR2: SNHLY and FYNNEI. The CDR3 runs to 14 residues. This chain's CDR3 is CASRNSGGDTEAFF. For the CDR3, the DNA is TGTGCCAGCCGCAACTCGGGGGGGGACACTGAAGCTTTCTTT. The full variable domain, in which reference TRBV2 and TRBJ1-1 provide the parts outside the CDR3, is EPEVTQTPSHQVTQMGQEVILRCVPISNHLYFYWYRQILGQKVEFLVSFYNNEISEKSEIFDDQFSVERPDGSNFTLKIRSTKLEDSAMYFCASRNSGGDTEAFFGQGTRLTVV.

The chain links TRBV4-3 to TRBJ2-7; 8 bases align to TRBD1. The CDR3 is 15 residues long. The ends lost 0 bases at V and 4 bases at J; junction bases unmatched: 5. Looked up from germline, CDR1 is LGHNA and CDR2 is YSLEER. In DNA, the CDR3 is TGCGCCAGCAGCCAAGAAGGCAGGGGGCTATACGAGCAGTACTTC. It specifies CASSQEGRGLYEQYF.

The CDR3 DNA sequence: TGTGCCAGCAGCTTCAACAGTGGGAATCAGCCCCAGCATTTT. Its translation: CASSFNSGNQPQHF. The rearrangement uses TRBV5-6 and TRBJ1-5; the D is unclear. Trimming cost V 2 bases and J 4 bases, with 10 bases left between them. CDR3 length: 14 amino acids. The germline CDR1 and CDR2 sequences are SGHDT and YYEEEE.

The chain employs TRBV7-8 and TRBJ2-4; TRBD1 might be the D (5 bases). The CDR3 contains 15 residues. Germline V gives CDR1 SGHVS, CDR2 FQNEAQ. Trimming stripped 5 bases from V and 3 bases from J, with 14 bases between. The CDR3 is CASSKPGSGKNIQYF. In DNA form, the CDR3 reads TGTGCCAGCAGCAAGCCAGGGTCGGGCAAAAACATTCAGTACTTC.

This chain connects TRBV7-6 to TRBJ2-3; D might be TRBD2 (5 bases). The germline V gene has CDR1 SGHVS and CDR2 FNYEAQ. Trimming took off 5 bases at V and 2 bases at J, with 17 bases between the two ends. The CDR3 has 16 residues. CDR3 nucleotides: TGTGCCAGCAGCCCCGCTCGCGAGGGATCCACAGATACGCAGTATTTT. It translates to CASSPAREGSTDTQYF.

This rearrangement joins TRBV4-1 to TRBJ1-5, with D perhaps TRBD1 (6 bases). With 0 bases removed from V and 3 bases from J, the gap between germline ends came to 12 bases. Germline CDR1 and CDR2: MGHRA and YSYEKL. The CDR3 has 16 residues. CDR3: CASSQDPGQLNQPQHF. The DNA for the CDR3 is TGCGCCAGCAGCCAAGACCCCGGACAGCTCAATCAGCCCCAGCATTTT.

The genes are TRBV9 and TRBJ2-7; TRBD2 might be the D (6 bases). CDR3 length: 15 residues. CDR1 is SGDLS, CDR2 YYNGEE, per germline. The V gene lost 3 bases and the J gene lost 0 bases, with 13 bases spanning the gap. The CDR3 DNA reads TGTGCCAGCAGCGCCGGAGGGGTCCCCTCCTACGAGCAGTACTTC. Its protein product is CASSAGGVPSYEQYF.

The chain carries TRBV9 and TRBJ2-1, with 9 bases identical to TRBD1. J gave up 3 bases and V 5 bases, and 6 bases lay outside the gene matches. The CDR3 covers 15 residues. Per the germline V gene, CDR1 is SGDLS and CDR2 is YYNGEE. The CDR3 region is CASRYTGGFYNEQFF. DNA for the CDR3: TGTGCCAGCAGATATACAGGGGGCTTCTACAATGAGCAGTTCTTC.

This chain uses TRBV7-9 with TRBJ2-3; 12 nucleotides line up with TRBD2. Germline CDR1 is SEHNR and CDR2 is FQNEAQ (reference sequence). With 5 bases clipped from V and 2 bases from J, the junction kept 5 bases outside the gene matches. The CDR3 contains 16 residues. The CDR3, as DNA: TGTGCCAGCAGCAACCTAGCGGGGGGGGTCACAGATACGCAGTATTTT. It encodes CASSNLAGGVTDTQYF. The variable domain in full, with the rest retrieved from reference TRBV7-9 and TRBJ2-3, is DTGVSQNPRHKITKRGQNVTFRCDPISEHNRLYWYRQTLGQGPEFLTYFQNEAQLEKSRLLSDRFSAERPKGSFSTLEIQRTEQGDSAMYLCASSNLAGGVTDTQYFGPGTRLTVL.

The chain carries TRBV7-2 and TRBJ1-3; no clear D gene. Trimming left V 5 bases short and J 4 bases short, with 9 bases between. Germline assignment: CDR1 SGHTA and CDR2 FQGNSA. The CDR3 covers 13 residues. The CDR3 region has the DNA TGTGCCAGCAGCCCCGCGGGGGGAAACACCATATATTTT. This sequence encodes CASSPAGGNTIYF.

V gene TRBV9 combines with J gene TRBJ2-3; TRBD2 matches 9 bases. CDR1 is SGDLS, CDR2 YYNGEE, per germline. The CDR3 consists of 15 residues. Trimming cost V 3 bases and J 4 bases; bases outside gene matches: 6. CDR3 sequence (DNA): TGTGCCAGCAGCGCAGCTAGCGGGGAAGCAGATACGCAGTATTTT. Protein sequence: CASSAASGEADTQYF.

J is TRBJ2-4 and V is TRBV2; possibly TRBD1 for D (6 bases). V lost 9 bases to trimming and J lost 0 bases, with 12 bases between them. This CDR3 has 14 amino acids. The V gene's germline CDR1 is SNHLY and CDR2 FYNNEI. The CDR3, as DNA: TGTGCCAGAGAGGGACAAATAGCCAAAAACATTCAGTACTTC. Translated: CAREGQIAKNIQYF.

The sample holds one count of this clone. V and J are TRBV20-1 and TRBJ2-5, with D hard to call. Germline-derived CDR1 and CDR2 are DFQATT and SNEGSKA (reference sequence). The CDR3 is 10 residues long. Trimming left V 5 bases short and J 2 bases short, with 3 bases between. CDR3 coding DNA: TGCAGTGCTCGTCAAGAGACCCAGTACTTC. Translation: CSARQETQYF.

This sequence joins TRBV10-3 and TRBJ2-1, with D uncertain. The CDR3 length is 14 residues. The V gene's germline CDR1 is ENHRY and CDR2 SYGVKD. Trimming shortened V by 2 bases and J by 8 bases, and 13 bases separated the two germline ends. The CDR3 protein is CAISEGDRRDEQFF. In nucleotides, the CDR3 is TGTGCCATCAGTGAGGGCGATAGACGGGATGAGCAGTTCTTC.

The genes are TRBV27 and TRBJ1-2; TRBD1 matches 7 bases. J was trimmed by 2 bases and V by 2 bases; bases with no gene match: 5. CDR3 length: 15 residues. Germline values: CDR1 MNHEY, CDR2 SMNVEV (reference sequence). CDR3 in amino acids: CASSLEGASNYGYTF. The DNA for the CDR3 is TGTGCCAGCAGTTTAGAGGGGGCGAGCAACTATGGCTACACCTTC.

V and J are TRBV19 and TRBJ1-1; no firm D call. V was cut by 7 bases and J by 0 bases, with 21 bases left in between. CDR1 is LNHDA and CDR2 is SQIVND in the germline V gene (reference sequence). The CDR3 has 17 residues. Here the CDR3 DNA reads TGTGCCAGTACCCCACGTCCCAGGCAGCTCTTGAACACTGAAGCTTTCTTT. It codes for CASTPRPRQLLNTEAFF.

V gene TRBV9 combines with J gene TRBJ2-5, with D possibly matching TRBD2 (6 bases). Germline V gene sequence: CDR1 SGDLS, CDR2 YYNGEE. CDR3 size: 12 residues. Between the trimmed V and J ends, which lost 3 bases and 3 bases, there was a span of 6 bases. The CDR3 bases are TGTGCCAGCAGCGGGGGGGAAGAGACCCAGTACTTC. Translated, it gives CASSGGEETQYF.

This chain connects TRBV7-2 to TRBJ1-3; no clear D gene. The CDR3 is 17 amino acids. Trimming shortened V by 3 bases and J by 2 bases, and 17 bases separated the two germline ends. Germline CDR1 and CDR2: SGHTA and FQGNSA. The CDR3 protein is CASSLDALRGAGNTIYF. The CDR3, as DNA: TGTGCCAGCAGCTTGGATGCACTGCGGGGTGCTGGAAACACCATATATTTT.

This chain links TRBV7-9 with TRBJ1-1, with TRBD1 as a possible D gene (6 bases). The CDR3 totals 13 residues. Trimming removed 6 bases at V and 8 bases at J, with 16 bases between. Germline loops: CDR1 SEHNR, CDR2 FQNEAQ (reference sequence). The CDR3 DNA follows: TGTGCCAGCAGGCTACAGGGCTCTTTCGAAGCTTTCTTT. Translating it yields CASRLQGSFEAFF.

CDR3 residues: CASSDPGTEAFF. Written as DNA, the CDR3 is TGTGCCAGCAGTGACCCGGGCACTGAAGCTTTCTTT. The chain couples TRBV6-1 to TRBJ1-1; D is unresolved. In germline, CDR1 is MNHNS, CDR2 SASEGT. Trimming took 3 bases from V and 4 from J, leaving 6 bases between them. The CDR3 is made up of 12 amino acids.

The chain carries TRBV7-2 and TRBJ1-2, with D tentatively TRBD1 (6 bases). The germline V and J ends were trimmed by 5 bases and 3 bases, with 10 bases remaining between them. This CDR3 contains 13 residues. Germline CDR1 reads SGHTA; CDR2 reads FQGNSA. CDR3 bases: TGTGCCAGCAGCAATGGACAGTACTATGGCTACACCTTC. Translated, it gives CASSNGQYYGYTF.

J is TRBJ1-1 and V is TRBV7-9, with D maybe TRBD1 (6 bases). V was cut by 4 bases and J by 1 base, with 10 bases left in between. The CDR3 has 14 residues. Germline V gene sequence: CDR1 SEHNR, CDR2 FQNEAQ (reference sequence). The CDR3 protein is CASSSGTRNTEAFF. The CDR3 nucleotides are TGTGCCAGCAGCTCCGGGACACGGAACACTGAAGCTTTCTTT.

This clone was recorded only once. V usage is TRBV10-3 and J usage is TRBJ1-1; D remains unclear. The germline CDR1 and CDR2 sequences are ENHRY and SYGVKD. CDR3 length: 12 residues. Between the trimmed V and J ends, which lost 3 bases and 4 bases, there was a span of 6 bases. The CDR3 sequence: CAISDPGTEAFF. The CDR3, as DNA: TGTGCCATCAGTGACCCCGGCACTGAAGCTTTCTTT.

This rearrangement joins TRBV27 to TRBJ2-7; TRBD2 matches 8 bases. Germline CDR1 and CDR2: MNHEY and SMNVEV (reference sequence). The V gene end was trimmed by 3 bases and the J gene end by 7 bases; junction bases not matched to a gene: 14. This CDR3 is 16 amino acids long. The CDR3, as DNA: TGTGCCAGCAGTTTTTCCCCTTTAGCGGGGACGGGGGAGCAGTACTTC. This encodes CASSFSPLAGTGEQYF.